Each of the 25 T cell receptor beta chains below was sequenced from the same sample in a study of blood T cell repertoires in COVID-19. The table came from immunoSEQ multiplex PCR; TCRdb's copy has only in-frame clones and leaves some out. The data contain about 53,000 clones, 80% to 90% of them singletons. The sequenced sample was peripheral blood. The receptors here all came from a man in his fifties or sixties with acute or convalescent COVID-19.

The rearrangement joins TRBV6-5 to TRBJ2-7; 7 nucleotides align to TRBD1. Germline V gene lookup returns CDR1 MNHEY and CDR2 SVGAGI. The CDR3 loop spans 15 amino acids. V shed 5 bases, J shed 5 bases, and the junction held 12 bases outside the gene matches. CDR3 in DNA: TGTGCCAGCAGTCTTCCAGGAGACAGGGCTCACGAGCAGTACTTC. It is translated as CASSLPGDRAHEQYF.

CDR3 in amino acids: CASRATSGGNSEQFF. CDR3 bases: TGTGCCAGCAGGGCTACTAGCGGGGGGAACAGTGAGCAGTTCTTC. The chain employs TRBV11-2 and TRBJ2-1; 12 nucleotides line up with TRBD2. Germline CDR1 is SGHAT and CDR2 is FQNNGV. The V and J ends lost 6 bases and 9 bases, in that order; junction bases with no gene match: 9. The CDR3 extends over 15 amino acids.

The sample holds a few counts of this clone. This chain connects TRBV5-1 to TRBJ2-2; 12 bases fit TRBD2. The CDR3 runs to 15 residues. The J segment lost 4 bases and the V segment lost 9 bases, leaving 7 bases of the junction unmatched. Per the germline V gene, CDR1 is SGHRS and CDR2 is YFSETQ. The CDR3 coding sequence is TGCGCCACCTCTCCGGGACTAGCGGGCACCGGGGAGCTGTTTTTT. Its translation is CATSPGLAGTGELFF. Variable domain in full (rest from reference TRBV5-1 and TRBJ2-2): KAGVTQTPRYLIKTRGQQVTLSCSPISGHRSVSWYQQTPGQGLQFLFEYFSETQRNKGNFPGRFSGRQFSNSRSEMNVSTLELGDSALYLCATSPGLAGTGELFFGEGSRLTVL.

This sequence joins TRBV6-5 and TRBJ1-2; D is undetermined. This CDR3 has 11 residues. V lost 7 bases to trimming and J lost 6 bases, with 9 bases between them. Germline loops: CDR1 MNHEY, CDR2 SVGAGI. The CDR3: CASTWAHGYTF. In nucleotides, the CDR3 is TGTGCCAGCACTTGGGCCCATGGCTACACCTTC.

The V call is TRBV2, the J call TRBJ2-5, with a tentative D call TRBD1 (6 bases). The germline gives CDR1 SNHLY, CDR2 FYNNEI. The germline V and J ends were trimmed by 6 bases and 4 bases, with 12 bases remaining between them. The CDR3 totals 13 residues. The CDR3 spells CASRDLGGETQYF. CDR3 sequence (DNA): TGTGCCAGCAGAGATTTAGGGGGAGAGACCCAGTACTTC.

This chain uses TRBV5-4 with TRBJ2-5; possibly TRBD1 for D (6 bases). V lost 0 bases and J 2 bases, leaving 8 bases between the germline ends. Germline V gene sequence: CDR1 SGHNT, CDR2 YYREEE (reference sequence). The length of the CDR3 is 14 residues. The CDR3, as DNA: TGTGCCAGCAGCTTGGCGGGGACACAAGAGACCCAGTACTTC. Encoded protein: CASSLAGTQETQYF.

This clone was recorded once. The chain combines TRBV11-3 with TRBJ2-1, with TRBD1 as a possible D gene (5 bases). V lost 4 bases, J lost 8 bases, and 24 bases lay in between. The germline gives CDR1 SGHNT, CDR2 YENEEA. The CDR3 length is 17 residues. The CDR3 DNA is TGTGCCAGCAGCTCCCTGGGCATAGGACAACCCGGCCATGAGCAGTTCTTC. Protein sequence: CASSSLGIGQPGHEQFF.

The genes are TRBV10-2 and TRBJ2-7, with 7 bases aligning to TRBD1. Germline values: CDR1 WSHSY, CDR2 SAAADI. This CDR3 has 14 amino acids. The V and J ends lost 10 bases and 3 bases, in that order; junction bases with no gene match: 12. CDR3 DNA sequence: TGCGCCACCTCAAGCCGGGACAGCTTCTACGAGCAGTACTTC. It codes for CATSSRDSFYEQYF.

V and J are TRBV30 and TRBJ2-7; 7 nucleotides match TRBD2. V shed 5 bases and J 6 bases; nucleotides not matched to a gene: 19. The germline CDR1 and CDR2 sequences are GTSNPN and SVGIG (reference sequence). The CDR3 length is 16 residues. CDR3 region: CAWENFSPGRGLEQYF. Written as DNA, the CDR3 is TGTGCCTGGGAGAACTTTTCGCCAGGGAGGGGTCTCGAGCAGTACTTC.

The rearrangement uses TRBV2 and TRBJ1-5; no reliable D call. The germline V gene has CDR1 SNHLY and CDR2 FYNNEI. The length of the CDR3 is 15 residues. V lost 5 bases to trimming and J lost 0 bases, with 11 bases between them. As DNA, the CDR3 is TGTGCCAGCAGTTTACAGTTCGGTAGCAATCAGCCCCAGCATTTT. It encodes CASSLQFGSNQPQHF.

The chain recombines TRBV28 with TRBJ1-1; D remains ambiguous. Germline V gene data show CDR1 as MDHEN and CDR2 as SYDVKM. The CDR3 covers 14 residues. The ends were cut back, 8 bases at V and 3 bases at J, with 16 bases in the middle. As DNA, the CDR3 is TGTGCCAGCGGAATCCACGGGAGGGACACTGAAGCTTTCTTT. This codes for CASGIHGRDTEAFF.

The gene calls are TRBV25-1 and TRBJ1-1; 10 bases fit TRBD1. The CDR3 sequence is 17 residues long. Trimming cost V 0 bases and J 5 bases; bases outside gene matches: 9. CDR1 is MGHDK, CDR2 SYGVNS, per germline. The CDR3, as DNA: TGTGCCAGCAGTGAATATGGACAGGGGGGTTCTAGGACTGAAGCTTTCTTT. Protein sequence: CASSEYGQGGSRTEAFF. The variable domain in full, with the rest retrieved from reference TRBV25-1 and TRBJ1-1, is EADIYQTPRYLVIGTGKKITLECSQTMGHDKMYWYQQDPGMELHLIHYSYGVNSTEKGDLSSESTVSRIRTEHFPLTLESARPSHTSQYLCASSEYGQGGSRTEAFFGQGTRLTVV.

This chain connects TRBV7-2 to TRBJ2-7, with 7 positions matching TRBD2. Per germline, CDR1 SGHTA and CDR2 FQGNSA. The J segment lost 2 bases and the V segment lost 5 bases, leaving 3 bases of the junction unmatched. The CDR3 extends over 13 amino acids. CDR3 in DNA: TGTGCCAGCAGCAGGGACTACACCTACGAGCAGTACTTC. Protein product: CASSRDYTYEQYF.

This sequence joins TRBV7-9 and TRBJ1-1; tentatively, D is TRBD1 (5 bases). Germline CDR1 reads SEHNR; CDR2 reads FQNEAQ (reference sequence). V lost 8 bases and J lost 2, with 15 bases in between. The CDR3 sequence is 14 residues long. The CDR3 DNA is TGTGCCAGCCCCTCCGGGGGACCCAACACTGAAGCTTTCTTT. It translates to CASPSGGPNTEAFF.

The V gene is TRBV5-1, the J gene TRBJ2-1, with TRBD1 identical over 8 bases. The CDR3 is made up of 13 amino acids. CDR1 and CDR2 (germline): SGHRS, YFSETQ. The V and J ends lost 5 bases and 8 bases, in that order; junction bases with no gene match: 6. CDR3 in DNA: TGCGCCAGCAGGGACAGGGTTAGCGATGAGCAGTTCTTC. Protein product: CASRDRVSDEQFF.

This chain links TRBV6-5 with TRBJ2-3; 8 bases fit TRBD1. The CDR3 sequence is 15 residues long. Germline CDR1 MNHEY, CDR2 SVGAGI. The V gene end was trimmed by 6 bases and the J gene end by 0 bases; junction bases not matched to a gene: 5. The CDR3 sequence is CASRLRQGSTDTQYF. CDR3 bases: TGTGCCAGCAGACTTCGACAGGGGAGCACAGATACGCAGTATTTT.

The CDR3 nucleotides are TGTGCCAGCAGCAAATGGACTAGCGGGAGGGGGAACATTCAGTACTTC. Its protein product is CASSKWTSGRGNIQYF. The chain is built from TRBV21-1 and TRBJ2-4; the table assigns TRBD2, which was not confirmed against the DNA. TRBV21-1 is given as a pseudogene. The CDR3 consists of 16 residues.

This chain joins TRBV15 and TRBJ2-1; 11 nucleotides align to TRBD2. The junction had 4 bases not matched to a gene; V was cut back by 1 base and J by 8 bases. Germline-derived CDR1 and CDR2 are LNHNV and YYDKDF (reference sequence). This CDR3 comprises 15 residues. CDR3 DNA: TGTGCCACCAGCAGAGGACTAGCGGGAAGGGATGAGCAGTTCTTC. This translates into CATSRGLAGRDEQFF.

V gene TRBV19 combines with J gene TRBJ1-2; D uncertain. Trimming took off 7 bases at V and 3 bases at J, with 9 bases between the two ends. Germline-derived CDR1 and CDR2 are LNHDA and SQIVND (reference sequence). This CDR3 contains 12 residues. The CDR3 reads CASTGRHYGYTF. The CDR3 DNA is TGTGCCAGTACTGGCCGTCACTATGGCTACACCTTC. The variable domain in full, with the rest retrieved from reference TRBV19 and TRBJ1-2, is DGGITQSPKYLFRKEGQNVTLSCEQNLNHDAMYWYRQDPGQGLRLIYYSQIVNDFQKGDIAEGYSVSREKKESFPLTVTSAQKNPTAFYLCASTGRHYGYTFGSGTRLTVV.

The CDR3 protein is CASSPTGRSYEQYF. The CDR3 DNA is TGTGCCAGCAGCCCAACAGGTCGCTCCTACGAGCAGTACTTC. The rearrangement joins TRBV7-9 to TRBJ2-7; TRBD1 might be the D (5 bases). Trimming stripped 5 bases from V and 0 bases from J, with 11 bases between. The CDR3 spans 14 residues. Germline assignment: CDR1 SEHNR and CDR2 FQNEAQ (reference sequence).

This clone has only a few counts. The J gene is TRBJ2-7, the V gene TRBV5-6; 9 bases map to TRBD2. V shed 0 bases and J 0 bases; nucleotides not matched to a gene: 1. The CDR3 totals 15 residues. CDR1 is SGHDT, CDR2 YYEEEE, per germline. CDR3 bases: TGTGCCAGCAGCTTGGTTAGCGGGAGCTCCTACGAGCAGTACTTC. It codes for CASSLVSGSSYEQYF.

This rearrangement joins TRBV2 to TRBJ2-7; tentative D call: TRBD1 (5 bases). Germline V lookup: CDR1 SNHLY, CDR2 FYNNEI. The CDR3 loop spans 12 amino acids. Trimming shortened V by 8 bases and J by 4 bases, and 12 bases separated the two germline ends. The DNA of the CDR3 is TGTGCCAGCCGGAGACAGCCTTACGAGCAGTACTTC. It yields the protein CASRRQPYEQYF. The entire variable domain, with the rest obtained from reference TRBV2 and TRBJ2-7, is as follows: EPEVTQTPSHQVTQMGQEVILRCVPISNHLYFYWYRQILGQKVEFLVSFYNNEISEKSEIFDDQFSVERPDGSNFTLKIRSTKLEDSAMYFCASRRQPYEQYFGPGTRLTVT.

The CDR3, as DNA: TGTGCCAGCAGCGTGGAGTCCCCAGGGGGCTCAGCTTTCTTT. The encoded protein is CASSVESPGGSAFF. The V and J genes are TRBV9 and TRBJ1-1; 8 nucleotides align to TRBD1. V was clipped by 2 bases and J by 10 bases; unmatched bases: 10. The length of the CDR3 is 14 residues. Germline-derived CDR1 and CDR2 are SGDLS and YYNGEE.

The chain uses TRBV5-1 and TRBJ2-5; possibly TRBD1 for D (6 bases). The CDR3 has 14 amino acids. Germline V gene lookup returns CDR1 SGHRS and CDR2 YFSETQ. V lost 0 bases to trimming and J lost 5 bases, with 11 bases between them. Written as DNA, the CDR3 is TGCGCCAGCAGCTTGGATCAGGGGATGGAGACCCAGTACTTC. Amino acids: CASSLDQGMETQYF.

The chain links TRBV18 to TRBJ2-5, with D possibly TRBD1 on 6 matching bases. This CDR3 region has 15 residues. Trimming took 3 bases from V and 5 from J, leaving 16 bases between them. The germline V gene has CDR1 KGHSH and CDR2 LQKENI. CDR3 DNA: TGTGCCAGCTCACCTAGACAGGTGGGAATGGAGACCCAGTACTTC. It yields the protein CASSPRQVGMETQYF.